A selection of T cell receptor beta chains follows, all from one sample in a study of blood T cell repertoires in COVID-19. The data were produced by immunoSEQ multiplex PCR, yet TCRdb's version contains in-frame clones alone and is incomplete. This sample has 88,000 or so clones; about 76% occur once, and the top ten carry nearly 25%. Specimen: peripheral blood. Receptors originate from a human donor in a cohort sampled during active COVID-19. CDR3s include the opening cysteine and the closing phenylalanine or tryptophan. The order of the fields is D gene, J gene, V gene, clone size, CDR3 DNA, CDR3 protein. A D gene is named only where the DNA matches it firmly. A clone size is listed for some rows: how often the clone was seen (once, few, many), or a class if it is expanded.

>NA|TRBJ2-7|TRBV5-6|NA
TGTGCCAGCAGCAAAAAGGGCTTCAGGGCCCTCGAGCAGTACTTC
CASSKKGFRALEQYF
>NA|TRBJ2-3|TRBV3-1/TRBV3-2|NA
TGTGCCAGCAGCCAAGAGGCACATAGCACAGATACGCAGTATTTT
CASSQEAHSTDTQYF
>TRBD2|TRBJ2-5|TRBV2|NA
TGTGCCAGCACCCTAGACAGCTCGGGGGGAGAGACCCAGTACTTC
CASTLDSSGGETQYF
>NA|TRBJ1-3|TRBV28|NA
TGTGCCAGCAGTCCATGGGACAACTCTGGAAACACCATATATTTT
CASSPWDNSGNTIYF
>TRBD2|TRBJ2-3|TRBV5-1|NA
TGCGCCAGCAGCCCGATGGAGCGGGAACTCACAGATACGCAGTATTTT
CASSPMERELTDTQYF
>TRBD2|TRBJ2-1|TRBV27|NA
TGTGCCAGCAGTCCTCGACTAGCGGGAGTGGGGGGCTCCTACAATGAGCAGTTCTTC
CASSPRLAGVGGSYNEQFF
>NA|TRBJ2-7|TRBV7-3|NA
TGTGCCAGCAGCGTGGACAGCGGCTCCTACGAGCAGTACTTC
CASSVDSGSYEQYF
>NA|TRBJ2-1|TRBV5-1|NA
TGCGCCAGCAGCTCCGGACAGACGACAAATGAGCAGTTCTTC
CASSSGQTTNEQFF
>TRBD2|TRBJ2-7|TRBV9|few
TGTGCCAGCAGCCCTCCTAGCGGGAGTCCCGAGCAGTACTTC
CASSPPSGSPEQYF
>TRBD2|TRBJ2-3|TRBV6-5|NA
TGTGCCAGCAGTTCCGGGACTAGCGGAATAGATACGCAGTATTTT
CASSSGTSGIDTQYF
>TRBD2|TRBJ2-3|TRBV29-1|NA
TGCAGCGTTGATCGGCTAGCGGGATCAGATACGCAGTATTTT
CSVDRLAGSDTQYF
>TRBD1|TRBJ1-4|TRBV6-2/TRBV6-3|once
TGTGCCAGCAGCTCCGGACAGGGAGCAACTAATGAAAAACTGTTTTTT
CASSSGQGATNEKLFF
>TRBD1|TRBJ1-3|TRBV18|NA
TGTGCCAGCTCACCGTTCGTCAGGGGGCCTGGAAACACCATATATTTT
CASSPFVRGPGNTIYF
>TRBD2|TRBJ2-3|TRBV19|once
TGTGCCAGTAGCGGCGGGAGAGAAGGCACAGATACGCAGTATTTT
CASSGGREGTDTQYF
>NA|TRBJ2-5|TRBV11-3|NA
TGTGCCAGCAGCTACGGCGGCCAAGAGACCCAGTACTTC
CASSYGGQETQYF
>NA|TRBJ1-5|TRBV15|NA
TGTGCCACCAGCAGAGACAGGGGTCAGCCCCAGCATTTT
CATSRDRGQPQHF
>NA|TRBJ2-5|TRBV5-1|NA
TGCGCCAGCAGCTTGAATACTGACCAAGAGACCCAGTACTTC
CASSLNTDQETQYF
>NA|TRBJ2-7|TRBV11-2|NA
TGTGCCAGCAGCACCCTGTGGGGGAACAGGGCCTACGAGCAGTACTTC
CASSTLWGNRAYEQYF
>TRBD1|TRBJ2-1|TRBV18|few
TGTGCCAGCTCACCGCGCCAGGGGGCAGGGAATGAGCAGTTCTTC
CASSPRQGAGNEQFF
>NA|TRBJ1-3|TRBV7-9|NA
TGTGCCAGCAGCTTAGCGTCCAACTCTGGAAACACCATATATTTT
CASSLASNSGNTIYF
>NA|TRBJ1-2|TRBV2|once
TGTGCCAGCAGTGTCGGGGACTATGGCTACACCTTC
CASSVGDYGYTF
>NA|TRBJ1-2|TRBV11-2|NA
TGTGCCAGCAGCTTATGGGGGGGAGAGGGCTACACCTTC
CASSLWGGEGYTF
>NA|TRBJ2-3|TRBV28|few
TGTGCCAGCCACCCAGCCGGGATCGCAGATACGCAGTATTTT
CASHPAGIADTQYF
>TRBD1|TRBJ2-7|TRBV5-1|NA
TGCGCCAGCAGCTTGGGGACAGGGATCTACGAGCAGTACTTC
CASSLGTGIYEQYF
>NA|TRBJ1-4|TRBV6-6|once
TGTGCCAGCAGAATCAGGGGTAGTTTGGCTAATGAAAAACTGTTTTTT
CASRIRGSLANEKLFF
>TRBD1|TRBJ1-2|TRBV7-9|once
TGTGCCAGCAGCTTTGACAGGGGGCGAGAACAGCATGACTACACCTTC
CASSFDRGREQHDYTF
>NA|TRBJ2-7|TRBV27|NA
TGTGCCAGCAGTTTGTCGGCCAGGGCTGCCTACGAGCAGTACTTC
CASSLSARAAYEQYF
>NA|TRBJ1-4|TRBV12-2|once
TGTGCAAGTCGCTTAGCCGACAGGTGGCAAGAAAAACTGTTTTTT
CASRLADRWQEKLFF
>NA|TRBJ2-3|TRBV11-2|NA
TGTGCCAGCAGCCCAGGGTTCGTCACAGATACGCAGTATTTT
CASSPGFVTDTQYF
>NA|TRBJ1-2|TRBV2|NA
TGTGCCAGCAGTGAATTTGTGCAGGCCTATGGCTACACCTTC
CASSEFVQAYGYTF
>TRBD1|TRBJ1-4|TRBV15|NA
TGTGCCACCAGACGGGACAGGGGCGGGAATGAAAAACTGTTTTTT
CATRRDRGGNEKLFF
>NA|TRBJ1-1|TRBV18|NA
TGTGCCAGCTCACCGCCCGGAGGACAGCCGGAAGCTTTCTTT
CASSPPGGQPEAFF
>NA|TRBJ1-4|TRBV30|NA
TGTGCCTGGGCCCCTGGAGGGAAACTGTTTTTT
CAWAPGGKLFF
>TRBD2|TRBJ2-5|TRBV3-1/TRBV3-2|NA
TGTGCCAGCAGCCAAAGATTAGCGGGAGAAGGGTGGGAGACCCAGTACTTC
CASSQRLAGEGWETQYF
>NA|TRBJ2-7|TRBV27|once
TGTGCCAGCAGTTTGACAGGGAGGGAGCAGTACTTC
CASSLTGREQYF
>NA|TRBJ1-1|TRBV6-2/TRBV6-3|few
TGTGCCAGCAGCCAGGGGACTGAAGCTTTCTTT
CASSQGTEAFF